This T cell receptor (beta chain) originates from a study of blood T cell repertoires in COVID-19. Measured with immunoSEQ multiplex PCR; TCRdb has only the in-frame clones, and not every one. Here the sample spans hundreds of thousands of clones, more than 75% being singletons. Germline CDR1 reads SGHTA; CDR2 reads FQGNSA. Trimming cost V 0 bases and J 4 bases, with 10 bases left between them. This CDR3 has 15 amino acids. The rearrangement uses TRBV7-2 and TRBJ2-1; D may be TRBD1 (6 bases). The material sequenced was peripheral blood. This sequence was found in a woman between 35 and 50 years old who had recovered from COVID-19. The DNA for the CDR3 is TGTGCCAGCAGCTTAGCGGGGACACATTACAATGAGCAGTTCTTC. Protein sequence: CASSLAGTHYNEQFF.